This TCR beta chain came from a study of cytomegalovirus exposure and HLA in healthy donors. Turning to the study itself: Of fewer than 450 genotyped donors, about 80% clustered with self-reported Caucasian donors.

Researchers ran the PCR with 60 Vbeta and 13 Jbeta primers. Profiling relied on immunoSEQ multiplex PCR, and the TCRdb table lists in-frame clones only, not all of them. The repertoire has roughly 51,000 clones, about four fifths of them found once; the top ten carry approximately 2.3%. This CDR3 is built from 13 residues. Germline loops: CDR1 MGHRA, CDR2 YSYEKL. With 2 bases removed from V and 7 bases from J, the gap between germline ends came to 11 bases. Comments on this clone: The antigen remains unidentified. Other DNA sequences from this sample encode an identical CDR3 as well.

Study-wide results and limits: In a later analysis, TCR beta V- and J-gene trimming was associated with a missense DCLRE1C variant. In a later analysis, at a false discovery rate of 0.05, roughly 17,000 TCR beta sequences matched HLA alleles.

This chain joins TRBV4-1 and TRBJ1-2; D is undetermined. The sequencing sample was made of PBMCs. This sequence was found in a boy aged 10-17 years in good health and CMV-seropositive. CDR3 DNA sequence: TGCGCCAGCAGCCAAAGTATCGCAGGTGGCTACACCTTC. Amino acid sequence: CASSQSIAGGYTF.